These T cell receptor beta chains were read from a single sample in a study of OX40 agonist ivuxolimab in advanced cancers. Clones were read by immunoSEQ multiplex PCR, and TCRdb kept only the in-frame ones, dropping some. The sample gives about 81,000 clones, about 93% of which show up once; roughly an eighth is in the top ten. This specimen consisted of CD4+ or CD8+ T cells sorted from blood, obtained in a trial of the OX40 agonist ivuxolimab. Every receptor here comes from an adult with an advanced solid tumor such as melanoma, head and neck, liver or kidney cancer. Both conserved end residues are part of each CDR3. Fields, in order: V gene, clone size, D gene, J gene, CDR3 DNA, CDR3 protein. A D gene is named only where the DNA matches it firmly. A row's size may be missing; if present it is once, few, many or a size class.

TRBV6-5	-	-	TRBJ2-1	TGTGCCAGCGGCGCGCCCTACAATGAGCAGTTCTTC	CASGAPYNEQFF
TRBV27	once	TRBD2	TRBJ2-3	TGTGCCAGCAGTTTCCAGCGGGGGGGCATAGATACGCAGTATTTT	CASSFQRGGIDTQYF
TRBV13	-	-	TRBJ2-3	TGTGCCAGCAGCCCACCCTGGGATAGCGGTAGCACAGATACGCAGTATTTT	CASSPPWDSGSTDTQYF
TRBV10-1	-	TRBD1	TRBJ1-1	TGCGCCAGCAACATTCGGACAGGGGGAAAGAACACTGAAGCTTTCTTT	CASNIRTGGKNTEAFF
TRBV7-2	-	TRBD2	TRBJ2-3	TGTGCCAGCAGCTCAGGAGGACTAGCTGGAACAGATACGCAGTATTTT	CASSSGGLAGTDTQYF
TRBV29-1	-	-	TRBJ1-2	TGCAGCGTTGAAATAGTAAGGGACCGGTATGGCTACACCTTC	CSVEIVRDRYGYTF
TRBV7-8	-	TRBD1	TRBJ2-5	TGTGCCAGCAGCCCACCGAACAGGGGGCTGGAGACCCAGTACTTC	CASSPPNRGLETQYF
TRBV4-1	-	-	TRBJ1-2	TGCGCCAGCAGCCTGGGATATGGCTACACCTTC	CASSLGYGYTF
TRBV10-3	-	TRBD2	TRBJ2-3	TGTGCCATCAGTGAGATAACTAGCGGGGACAACACAGATACGCAGTATTTT	CAISEITSGDNTDTQYF
TRBV7-8	-	TRBD1	TRBJ1-2	TGTGCCAGCAGCTTATGGGGACAGGACCATGGCTACACCTTC	CASSLWGQDHGYTF
TRBV7-9	once	-	TRBJ2-1	TGTGCCAGCAGCTTAGGCGGCAGGGAGCAGGGCGGGGAGCAGTTCTTC	CASSLGGREQGGEQFF
TRBV7-2	-	-	TRBJ1-4	TGTGCCAGCAGCTTATTCGGTGAAAAACTGTTTTTT	CASSLFGEKLFF
TRBV29-1	-	TRBD2	TRBJ2-1	TGCAGCGTTGAATGGGGCCAGCGGGAGCATAGGAATGAGCAGTTCTTC	CSVEWGQREHRNEQFF
TRBV19	-	-	TRBJ1-1	TGTGCCAGTAGTATAGACGAAACAGGGATGAACACTGAAGCTTTCTTT	CASSIDETGMNTEAFF
TRBV6-1	-	TRBD2	TRBJ2-3	TGTGCCAGCAGTGCCCATAGCGGGGAGGGGGCAGATACGCAGTATTTT	CASSAHSGEGADTQYF
TRBV27	-	-	TRBJ2-1	TGTGCCAGCAGTTTAAAGGGAGGACAAACCTCACGCAATGAGCAGTTCTTC	CASSLKGGQTSRNEQFF
TRBV9	-	-	TRBJ1-4	TGTGCCAGCAGCGTAGGGGGGGCGATTAATGAAAAACTGTTTTTT	CASSVGGAINEKLFF
TRBV11-2	once	TRBD2	TRBJ2-3	TGTGCCAGCAGCTTAGAGGGCGGGGGGGCCTCAGATACGCAGTATTTT	CASSLEGGGASDTQYF
TRBV28	-	-	TRBJ1-5	TGTGCCAGCAGTTTTCGTGGTCAGCCCCAGCATTTT	CASSFRGQPQHF
TRBV4-1	-	TRBD1	TRBJ2-7	TGCGCCAGCAGCCAAGCCCGGGGACAGGGAGCCTACGAGCAGTACTTC	CASSQARGQGAYEQYF
TRBV2	-	-	TRBJ1-4	TGTGCCAGCAGTGAGGTAAACCGGAATGAAAAACTGTTTTTT	CASSEVNRNEKLFF
TRBV10-3	-	-	TRBJ1-4	TGTGCCATCAGTGAGTCGGGGACACCCCAAGATGAAAAACTGTTTTTT	CAISESGTPQDEKLFF
TRBV9	-	TRBD2	TRBJ2-7	TGTGCCAGCAGCGTAGGTGGAGGACTAGCGGGAGGAGGGCAGTACTTC	CASSVGGGLAGGGQYF
TRBV29-1	-	-	TRBJ2-7	TGCAGCGTCAGGGGCGGAGGGATATGGGAGCAGTACTTC	CSVRGGGIWEQYF
TRBV11-3	-	TRBD1	TRBJ2-5	TGTGCCAGCAGCTTATTAACCGGACAGGAGAAGGAAGAGACCCAGTACTTC	CASSLLTGQEKEETQYF
TRBV6-1	-	-	TRBJ2-7	TGTGCCAGCAGTGAAAACCATTCCGGGCGGGGCTACGAGCAGTACTTC	CASSENHSGRGYEQYF
TRBV6-5	-	TRBD1	TRBJ2-7	TGTGCCAGCAGTTACGGACGGACAGGGTACGAGCAGTACTTC	CASSYGRTGYEQYF
TRBV4-3	-	-	TRBJ2-6	TGCGCCAGCAGCCGAGAAACACAGGGTGGGGCCAACGTCCTGACTTTC	CASSRETQGGANVLTF
TRBV28	once	TRBD2	TRBJ2-7	TGTGCCAGCAGCTACCCCGGGACTAGCTTCGAGCAGTACTTC	CASSYPGTSFEQYF